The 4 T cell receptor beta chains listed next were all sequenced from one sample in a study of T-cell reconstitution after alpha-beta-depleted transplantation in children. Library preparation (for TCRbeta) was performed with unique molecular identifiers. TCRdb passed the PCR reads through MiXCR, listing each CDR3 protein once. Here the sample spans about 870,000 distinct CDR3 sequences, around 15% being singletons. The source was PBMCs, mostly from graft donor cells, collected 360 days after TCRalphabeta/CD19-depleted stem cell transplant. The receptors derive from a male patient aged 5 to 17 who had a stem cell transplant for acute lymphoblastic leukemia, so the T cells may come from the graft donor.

The CDR3 loop is CASRGTLAIRYNEQFF. The CDR3 region has the DNA TGTGCCAGCAGAGGGACACTGGCGATTCGCTACAATGAGCAGTTCTTC. J is TRBJ2-1 and V is TRBV6-1; the D gene is possibly TRBD1 (6 bases). V was trimmed by 6 bases and J by 3 bases, leaving 18 bases between them. This CDR3 has 16 amino acids. Looked up from germline, CDR1 is MNHNS and CDR2 is SASEGT.

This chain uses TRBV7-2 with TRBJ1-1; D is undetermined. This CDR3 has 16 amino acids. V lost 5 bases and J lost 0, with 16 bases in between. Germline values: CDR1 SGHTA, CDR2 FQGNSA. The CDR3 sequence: CASSPRSTHVNTEAFF. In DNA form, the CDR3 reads TGTGCCAGCAGCCCCAGATCTACCCATGTGAACACTGAAGCTTTCTTT.

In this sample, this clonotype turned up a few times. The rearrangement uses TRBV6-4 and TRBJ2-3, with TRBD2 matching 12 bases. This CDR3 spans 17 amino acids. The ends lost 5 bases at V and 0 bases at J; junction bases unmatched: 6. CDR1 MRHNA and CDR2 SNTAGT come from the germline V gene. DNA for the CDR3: TGTGCCAGCAGTAGACTAGCGGGAGCGGAAAGCACAGATACGCAGTATTTT. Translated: CASSRLAGAESTDTQYF.

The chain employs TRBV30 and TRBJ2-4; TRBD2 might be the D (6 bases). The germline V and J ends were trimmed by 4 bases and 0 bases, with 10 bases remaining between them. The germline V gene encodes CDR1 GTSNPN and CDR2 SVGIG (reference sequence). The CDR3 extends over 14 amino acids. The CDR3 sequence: CAWTGTLAKNIQYF. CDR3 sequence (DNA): TGTGCCTGGACAGGGACTTTAGCCAAAAACATTCAGTACTTC.